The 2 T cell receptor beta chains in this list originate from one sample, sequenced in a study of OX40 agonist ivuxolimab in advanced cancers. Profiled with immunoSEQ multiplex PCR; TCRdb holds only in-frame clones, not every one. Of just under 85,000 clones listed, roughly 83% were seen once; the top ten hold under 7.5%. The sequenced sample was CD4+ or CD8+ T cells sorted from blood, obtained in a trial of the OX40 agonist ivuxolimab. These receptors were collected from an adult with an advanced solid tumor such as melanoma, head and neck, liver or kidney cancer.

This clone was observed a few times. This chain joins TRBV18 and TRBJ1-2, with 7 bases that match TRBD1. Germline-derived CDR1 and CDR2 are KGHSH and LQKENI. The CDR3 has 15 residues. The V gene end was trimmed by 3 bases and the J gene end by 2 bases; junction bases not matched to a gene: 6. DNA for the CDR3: TGTGCCAGCTCACCCACGACAGGGAAGAACTATGGCTACACCTTC. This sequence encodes CASSPTTGKNYGYTF.

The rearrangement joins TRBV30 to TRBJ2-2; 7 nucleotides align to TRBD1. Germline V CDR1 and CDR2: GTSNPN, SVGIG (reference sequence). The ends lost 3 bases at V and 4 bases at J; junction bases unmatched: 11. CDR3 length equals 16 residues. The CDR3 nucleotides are TGTGCCTGGAGGAATACAATGGACAGGATCACCGGGGAGCTGTTTTTT. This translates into CAWRNTMDRITGELFF. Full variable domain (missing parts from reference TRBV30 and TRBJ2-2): SQTIHQWPATLVQPVGSPLSLECTVEGTSNPNLYWYRQAAGRGLQLLFYSVGIGQISSEVPQNLSASRPQDRQFILSSKKLLLSDSGFYLCAWRNTMDRITGELFFGEGSRLTVL.